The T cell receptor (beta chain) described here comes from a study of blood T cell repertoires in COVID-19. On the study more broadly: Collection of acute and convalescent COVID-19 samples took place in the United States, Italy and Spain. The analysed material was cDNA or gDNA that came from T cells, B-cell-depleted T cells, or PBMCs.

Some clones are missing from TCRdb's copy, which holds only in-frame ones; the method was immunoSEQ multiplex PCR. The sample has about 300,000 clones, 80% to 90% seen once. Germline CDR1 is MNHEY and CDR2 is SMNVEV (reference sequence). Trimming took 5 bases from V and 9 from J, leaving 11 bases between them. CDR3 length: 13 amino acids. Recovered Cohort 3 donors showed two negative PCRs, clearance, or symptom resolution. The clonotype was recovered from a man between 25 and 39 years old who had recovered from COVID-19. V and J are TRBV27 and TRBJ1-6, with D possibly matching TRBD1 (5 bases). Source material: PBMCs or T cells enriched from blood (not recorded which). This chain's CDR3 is CASSPMTVSPLHF. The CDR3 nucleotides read TGTGCCAGCAGTCCCATGACAGTTTCACCCCTCCACTTT.